Presented here are 28 T cell receptor beta chains from one specimen sequenced in a study. Tregs were sorted as CD4+CD25+CD127-/low cells. TCRdb analysed the 5' RACE reads with MiXCR anew, one entry per CDR3 protein. The profile shows under 65,000 distinct CDR3 sequences, 20% of them singletons. Sequenced sample: tumor-infiltrating Tregs sorted from the breast tumor. The receptors shown here come from a female donor with breast cancer.

The table lists this clonotype with a few counts. This chain uses TRBV5-8 with TRBJ2-7, with D perhaps TRBD2 (5 bases). Per the germline V gene, CDR1 is SGHTS and CDR2 is YDEGEE. Between the trimmed V and J ends, which lost 0 bases and 4 bases, there was a span of 11 bases. This CDR3 contains 14 residues. CDR3 sequence: CASSLGGSRYEQYF. DNA of the CDR3: TGTGCCAGCAGCTTGGGAGGGAGTAGGTACGAGCAGTACTTC.

The chain couples TRBV28 to TRBJ2-7; D assignment may be TRBD1 or TRBD2 (5 bases each). CDR1 is MDHEN and CDR2 is SYDVKM in the germline V gene. This CDR3 is 13 amino acids long. Trimming took off 5 bases at V and 2 bases at J, with 10 bases between the two ends. CDR3 region: CASSKGPTYEQYF. CDR3 DNA: TGTGCCAGCAGTAAGGGACCTACCTACGAGCAGTACTTC.

On this clonotype: The junction departs from the called germline gene at one end, perhaps through a read error. This chain connects TRBV6-6 to TRBJ2-1; the match to TRBD2 covers 8 bases. This CDR3 is 15 amino acids long. CDR1 MNHNY and CDR2 SVGAGI come from the germline V gene (reference sequence). The CDR3 loop reads CASSYRSGNANEQSF. As DNA, the CDR3 is TGTGCCAGCAGCTACCGTAGCGGGAACGCCAATGAGCAGTCCTTC.

The table lists this clonotype with many counts. The chain uses TRBV5-1 and TRBJ1-6; possibly TRBD1 for D (5 bases). The CDR3 has 13 residues. Germline assignment: CDR1 SGHRS and CDR2 YFSETQ. Trimming took off 4 bases at V and 10 bases at J, with 12 bases between the two ends. This chain's CDR3 is CASSSDSRSPLHF. The CDR3 region has the DNA TGCGCCAGCAGCAGCGACAGTCGGTCACCCCTCCACTTT.

This clonotype has only a few counts. The J gene is TRBJ1-1, the V gene TRBV7-2, with D possibly matching TRBD1 (5 bases). Trimming pared 5 bases from V and 7 bases from J, leaving 17 bases between. There are 14 residues in the CDR3. Germline V gene data show CDR1 as SGHTA and CDR2 as FQGNSA. The CDR3 loop reads CASSLRRDDGEAFF. CDR3 sequence (DNA): TGTGCCAGCAGCCTCAGGAGGGACGATGGTGAAGCTTTCTTT.

The genes are TRBV7-3 and TRBJ2-1, with TRBD2 identical over 13 bases. Germline V gives CDR1 SGHTA, CDR2 FQGTGA. The CDR3 has 15 amino acids. V gave up 5 bases and J gave up 8 bases; unmatched junction bases: 6. CDR3 residues: CASSRGLAGSYEQFF. The CDR3 nucleotides are TGTGCCAGCAGCCGGGGACTAGCGGGAAGCTATGAGCAGTTCTTC.

This clonotype has only a few counts. The CDR3 here is CAGGQGALETQYF. CDR3 nucleotides: TGTGCCGGAGGACAGGGGGCCCTGGAGACCCAGTACTTC. This chain links TRBV2 with TRBJ2-5; 11 positions match TRBD1. V trimming: 11 bases; J trimming: 5 bases; junction bases outside the gene matches: 7. This CDR3 spans 13 amino acids. CDR1 SNHLY and CDR2 FYNNEI come from the germline V gene.

The chain is built from TRBV12-3 or TRBV12-4 and TRBJ2-7, with 7 nucleotides matching TRBD2. V shed 8 bases and J 6 bases; nucleotides not matched to a gene: 16. CDR3 length equals 15 residues. CDR3 nucleotides: TGTGCCAGCGGTCCCCGGACTAGTCACACTACCGAGCAGTACTTC. Translating gives CASGPRTSHTTEQYF.

The chain recombines TRBV24-1 with TRBJ1-1, with TRBD1 matching over 7 bases. The J segment lost 4 bases and the V segment lost 5 bases, leaving 9 bases of the junction unmatched. The CDR3 consists of 15 residues. Germline CDR1 and CDR2: KGHDR and SFDVKD. As DNA, the CDR3 is TGTGCCACCAGTGGCGAACAGGGGATCGGCACTGAAGCTTTCTTT. Translation gives CATSGEQGIGTEAFF.

This clonotype is medium-sized by share. The genes are TRBV20-1 and TRBJ2-1, with D hard to call. Trimming left V 7 bases short and J 3 bases short, with 13 bases between. Germline-derived CDR1 and CDR2 are DFQATT and SNEGSKA (reference sequence). The CDR3 extends over 13 amino acids. CDR3 sequence: CSVRNPNYNEQFF. The CDR3 bases are TGCAGTGTGAGAAACCCCAACTACAATGAGCAGTTCTTC.

V is TRBV12-3 or TRBV12-4 and J is TRBJ1-5, with 9 bases matching TRBD1. The CDR3 is 15 residues long. Trimming at V came to 6 bases and at J to 0 bases, leaving 3 bases not matched to a gene. CDR3: CASSRTGDSNQPQHF. CDR3 bases: TGTGCCAGCAGCCGGACAGGGGATAGCAATCAGCCCCAGCATTTT.

The rearrangement joins TRBV7-6 to TRBJ2-1, with D perhaps TRBD2 (5 bases). Deletions cut 5 bases from V and 4 bases from J, with 9 bases between. CDR1 and CDR2 from the germline V gene are SGHVS and FNYEAQ. The CDR3 is made up of 13 amino acids. CDR3 DNA sequence: TGTGCCAGCAGCCCCCAGCGGTACAATGAGCAGTTCTTC. Residues: CASSPQRYNEQFF. The full variable domain, with the rest looked up from reference TRBV7-6 and TRBJ2-1, is GAGVSQSPRYKVTKRGQDVALRCDPISGHVSLYWYRQALGQGPEFLTYFNYEAQQDKSGLPNDRFSAERPEGSISTLTIQRTEQRDSAMYRCASSPQRYNEQFFGPGTRLTVL.

The chain couples TRBV6-2 or TRBV6-3 to TRBJ1-2; D is uncertain. The length of the CDR3 is 15 residues. Germline CDR1 reads MNHEY; CDR2 reads SVGEGT. The V end was cut by 0 bases, the J end by 1 base, with 9 bases between. This chain's CDR3 is CASSYSGWINYGYTF. The DNA for the CDR3 is TGTGCCAGCAGTTACTCGGGATGGATTAACTATGGCTACACCTTC.

This clonotype was counted many times. The rearrangement joins TRBV5-1 to TRBJ1-2, with 8 bases fitting TRBD1. The CDR3 is made up of 15 amino acids. J was trimmed by 3 bases and V by 2 bases; bases with no gene match: 6. Germline V CDR1 and CDR2: SGHRS, YFSETQ. CDR3 protein: CASSFTGGQDYGYTF. In nucleotides, the CDR3 is TGCGCCAGCAGCTTTACAGGGGGTCAGGACTATGGCTACACCTTC.

This clonotype appeared a few times. The V gene is TRBV19, the J gene TRBJ1-3; 11 nucleotides agree with TRBD1. V shed 5 bases, J shed 3 bases, and the junction held 15 bases outside the gene matches. From germline, CDR1 is LNHDA and CDR2 SQIVND (reference sequence). CDR3 size: 19 residues. The CDR3 DNA sequence: TGTGCCAGTAGTGGGCGGGGACGCGGACAGGGGGCGAGTGGAAACACCATATATTTT. Its translation: CASSGRGRGQGASGNTIYF.

There are a few counts of this clonotype. V usage is TRBV7-9 and J usage is TRBJ2-7; 7 positions match TRBD2. Germline V lookup: CDR1 SEHNR, CDR2 FQNEAQ (reference sequence). The CDR3 has 13 residues. J was trimmed by 10 bases and V by 3 bases; bases with no gene match: 9. In nucleotides, the CDR3 is TGTGCCAGCAGCTTGGGGACCGGGACTACTCAGTACTTC. This codes for CASSLGTGTTQYF.

This clonotype came up a few times. The V call is TRBV28, the J call TRBJ1-6; 8 nucleotides align to TRBD1. The CDR3 has 12 residues. Germline V gene lookup returns CDR1 MDHEN and CDR2 SYDVKM. V gave up 6 bases and J gave up 13 bases; unmatched junction bases: 5. CDR3 DNA: TGTGCCAGCAGCCAACAGGGGGGTCCCCTCCACTTT. This codes for CASSQQGGPLHF.

This sequence joins TRBV11-3 and TRBJ2-1; TRBD1 might be the D (5 bases). There are 14 residues in the CDR3. V lost 5 bases to trimming and J lost 7 bases, with 15 bases between them. Germline V lookup: CDR1 SGHNT, CDR2 YENEEA. CDR3 amino acids: CASSTQGLGNEQFF. DNA for the CDR3: TGTGCCAGCAGCACCCAGGGTCTGGGTAATGAGCAGTTCTTC.

The V gene is TRBV6-2 or TRBV6-3, the J gene TRBJ1-1; the D is unclear. The CDR3 extends over 12 amino acids. V was trimmed by 5 bases and J by 7 bases, leaving 11 bases between them. Germline values: CDR1 MNHEY, CDR2 SVGEGT. The CDR3 DNA follows: TGTGCCAGCAGTCCGGGGTTGGGTGAAGCTTTCTTT. It encodes CASSPGLGEAFF.

This sequence joins TRBV7-8 and TRBJ2-5, with D possibly being TRBD1 (6 bases). This CDR3 has 14 amino acids. Trimming took 7 bases from V and 2 from J, leaving 14 bases between them. In germline, CDR1 is SGHVS, CDR2 FQNEAQ. CDR3 in DNA: TGTGCCAGCACTTCCGGACAGAAACAAGAGACCCAGTACTTC. Protein sequence: CASTSGQKQETQYF.

Comments on this clonotype: A read error may produce the germline difference seen at one junction end. The chain recombines TRBV28 with TRBJ2-2; tentative D call: TRBD2 (6 bases). The end of the DNA fits TRBJ2-3 better, so the J call may be wrong. Germline V gene data show CDR1 as MDHEN and CDR2 as SYDVKM. The CDR3 runs to 16 residues. The CDR3: CANSLEAGSRTDTQYF. CDR3 bases: TGTGCCAACAGTTTAGAGGCGGGAAGTCGGACAGATACGCAGTATTTT.

CDR3 residues: CASSFRGGRGRNTGELFF. The CDR3 DNA sequence: TGTGCCAGCAGCTTTAGAGGGGGCAGGGGGCGGAACACCGGGGAGCTGTTTTTT. The chain combines TRBV7-8 with TRBJ2-2; 8 nucleotides agree with TRBD1. This CDR3 comprises 18 residues. The germline V gene encodes CDR1 SGHVS and CDR2 FQNEAQ. The J segment lost 1 base and the V segment lost 3 bases, leaving 10 bases of the junction unmatched.

This clonotype came up a few times. The chain has TRBV7-9 and TRBJ1-6; no clear D gene. Germline CDR1 reads SEHNR; CDR2 reads FQNEAQ (reference sequence). The CDR3 spans 20 residues. V dropped 1 base and J dropped 0 bases, with 19 bases sitting between them. CDR3 protein: CASSLEFRGSSSSYNSPLHF. CDR3 DNA: TGTGCCAGCAGCTTAGAGTTCCGGGGATCATCGAGCTCCTATAATTCACCCCTCCACTTT.

This chain connects TRBV5-1 to TRBJ1-1; no clear D gene. The V gene lost 4 bases and the J gene lost 5 bases, with 18 bases spanning the gap. The CDR3 extends over 15 amino acids. In germline, CDR1 is SGHRS, CDR2 YFSETQ. In DNA, the CDR3 is TGCGCCAGCAGCCCAAGTGCCAGACGGGAGACTGAAGCTTTCTTT. It yields the protein CASSPSARRETEAFF. The full variable domain, with the rest looked up from reference TRBV5-1 and TRBJ1-1, is KAGVTQTPRYLIKTRGQQVTLSCSPISGHRSVSWYQQTPGQGLQFLFEYFSETQRNKGNFPGRFSGRQFSNSRSEMNVSTLELGDSALYLCASSPSARRETEAFFGQGTRLTVV.

The sample holds a few counts of this clonotype. The chain combines TRBV6-5 with TRBJ2-7, with 8 nucleotides matching TRBD1. Looked up from germline, CDR1 is MNHEY and CDR2 is SVGAGI. J was trimmed by 0 bases and V by 6 bases; bases with no gene match: 10. The CDR3 runs to 16 residues. The CDR3 coding sequence is TGTGCCAGCAGCCCACCGCGGACAGGGAGCTCCTACGAGCAGTACTTC. Translated: CASSPPRTGSSYEQYF.

By sample share, this clonotype is medium-sized. The rearrangement uses TRBV7-2 and TRBJ2-3; D gene ambiguous. Trimming pared 3 bases from V and 1 base from J, leaving 11 bases between. The germline gives CDR1 SGHTA, CDR2 FQGNSA. The CDR3 loop spans 15 amino acids. CDR3 protein: CASSLHSSGTDTQYF. CDR3 nucleotide sequence: TGTGCCAGCAGCTTGCACTCGTCGGGCACAGATACGCAGTATTTT.

On this clonotype: The junction shows a germline mismatch at one end, possibly a read error. The chain combines TRBV7-2 with TRBJ1-3, with no clear D. The germline gives CDR1 SGHTA, CDR2 FQGNSA. This CDR3 contains 15 residues. The chain's CDR3 is CASSSSGSSGNIIYF. CDR3 DNA: TGTGCCAGCAGCTCATCGGGGAGCTCTGGAAACATCATATATTTT.

V is TRBV7-2 and J is TRBJ2-2, with TRBD1 identical over 7 bases. Germline V CDR1 and CDR2: SGHTA, FQGNSA. Trimming at V came to 5 bases and at J to 4 bases, leaving 7 bases not matched to a gene. The length of the CDR3 is 15 residues. CDR3 loop: CASSPRQGSTGELFF. Written as DNA, the CDR3 is TGTGCCAGCAGCCCCCGACAGGGTAGCACCGGGGAGCTGTTTTTT.